The rows below give T cell receptor beta chains drawn from one sample of a study of cytomegalovirus exposure and HLA in healthy donors. Generated by immunoSEQ multiplex PCR, the TCRdb table keeps only in-frame clones and is missing some. The sample holds 300,000 or so clones, nearly 90% seen once. The sample consisted of PBMCs. The receptors come from a man younger than 45 in good health and CMV-seronegative. Both conserved end residues are part of each CDR3. D genes are given only for firm matches. Not every row has a clone size; where given, it reads once, few, many or a size class.

CDR3: CAISEPDTAAYEQYF
DNA: TGTGCCATCAGTGAGCCGGACACTGCGGCTTACGAGCAGTACTTC
J: TRBJ2-7
length: 15
D: NA
size: NA
V: TRBV10-3

CDR3: CASSQGGLAGREQYF
DNA: TGCGCCAGCAGCCAAGGGGGACTAGCGGGGAGAGAGCAGTACTTC
J: TRBJ2-7
length: 15
D: TRBD2
size: once
V: TRBV4-3

CDR3: CASSYSTANTGELFF
DNA: TGTGCCAGCAGTTACTCGACAGCGAACACCGGGGAGCTGTTTTTT
J: TRBJ2-2
length: 15
D: NA
size: NA
V: TRBV6-6

CDR3: CASSLEGGRTEAFF
DNA: TGTGCCAGCAGCTTAGAGGGAGGTCGCACTGAAGCTTTCTTT
J: TRBJ1-1
length: 14
D: NA
size: NA
V: TRBV2

CDR3: CASSDRGAGGKNEQFF
DNA: TGTGCCAGCAGCGACCGGGGAGCGGGGGGCAAGAATGAGCAGTTCTTC
J: TRBJ2-1
length: 16
D: TRBD2
size: once
V: TRBV11-3

CDR3: CASVAKGTGGNSPLHF
DNA: TGTGCCAGCGTTGCCAAGGGGACAGGGGGTAATTCACCCCTCCACTTT
J: TRBJ1-6
length: 16
D: TRBD1
size: NA
V: TRBV2

CDR3: CASTTGAGGYTF
DNA: TGTGCCAGCACGACAGGGGCGGGTGGCTACACCTTC
J: TRBJ1-2
length: 12
D: TRBD1
size: NA
V: TRBV9

CDR3: CASSHPTDYGYTF
DNA: TGCGCCAGCAGCCACCCCACAGACTATGGCTACACCTTC
J: TRBJ1-2
length: 13
D: NA
size: NA
V: TRBV4-1

CDR3: CASSVSEHYNEQFF
DNA: TGTGCCAGCAGTGTCTCGGAGCACTACAATGAGCAGTTCTTC
J: TRBJ2-1
length: 14
D: NA
size: once
V: TRBV6-1

CDR3: CASSKEIGTGWYNEQFF
DNA: TGTGCCAGCAGCAAAGAAATAGGGACAGGGTGGTACAATGAGCAGTTCTTC
J: TRBJ2-1
length: 17
D: NA
size: NA
V: TRBV21-1